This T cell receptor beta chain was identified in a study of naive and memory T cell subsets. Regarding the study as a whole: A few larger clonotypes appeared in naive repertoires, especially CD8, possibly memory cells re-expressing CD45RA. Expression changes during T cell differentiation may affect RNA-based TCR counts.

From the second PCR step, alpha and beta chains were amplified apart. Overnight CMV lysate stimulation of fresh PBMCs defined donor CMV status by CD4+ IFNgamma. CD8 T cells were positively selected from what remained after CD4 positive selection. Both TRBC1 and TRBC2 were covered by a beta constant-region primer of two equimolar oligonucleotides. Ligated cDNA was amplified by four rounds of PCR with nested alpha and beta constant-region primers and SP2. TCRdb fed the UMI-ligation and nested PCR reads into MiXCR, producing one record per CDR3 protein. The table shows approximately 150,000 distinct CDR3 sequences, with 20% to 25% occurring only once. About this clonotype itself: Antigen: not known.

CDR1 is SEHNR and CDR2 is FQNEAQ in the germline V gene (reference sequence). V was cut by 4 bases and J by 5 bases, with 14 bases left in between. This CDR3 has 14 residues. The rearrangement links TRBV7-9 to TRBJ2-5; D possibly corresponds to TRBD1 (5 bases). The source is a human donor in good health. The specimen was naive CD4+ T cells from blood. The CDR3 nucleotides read TGTGCCAGCAGCTCCACAGGCACTGGGGAGACCCAGTACTTC. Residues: CASSSTGTGETQYF.